A selection of T cell receptor beta chains follows, all from one sample in a study of stem cell transplantation in POMP-related autoinflammatory disease. Sequencing used immunoSEQ multiplex PCR; TCRdb keeps in-frame clones, though not all of them. Among some 4,900 clones listed, under 95% were seen once. The material sequenced was CD8+ T cells from PBMCs, taken after stem cell transplantation. The receptors come from a human patient with POMP-related autoinflammation and immune dysregulation (PRAID). The T cells may come from the graft donor. The conserved cysteine and the conserved F or W are not part of the CDR3 here. The order of the fields is CDR3 protein, J gene, V gene.

ASSSPRGKRAYEQY | TRBJ2-7 | TRBV27
ASSLNPSKNTEAF | TRBJ1-1 | TRBV7-3
ASMTWVQETQY | TRBJ2-5 | TRBV2
ASSLWGEFSGANVLT | TRBJ2-6 | TRBV4-3
ASRPGLPSSYNEQF | TRBJ2-1 | TRBV27
ASSPTSTDTQY | TRBJ2-3 | TRBV7-3
ASSLGTGNTEAF | TRBJ1-1 | TRBV7-8
ASSQTGNTEAF | TRBJ1-1 | TRBV11-3
ASSPLTGTDEQF | TRBJ2-1 | TRBV27
ASTRLAERTDTQY | TRBJ2-3 | TRBV4-2
ASSEQQGTGNTIY | TRBJ1-3 | TRBV6-1
ASSQLTSTYEQY | TRBJ2-7 | TRBV4-1
ASSEVRLTYNEQF | TRBJ2-1 | TRBV6-1
ASSLLSTSEAF | TRBJ1-1 | TRBV28
ASSPTGELF | TRBJ2-2 | TRBV18
ASSSSWGAF | TRBJ1-1 | TRBV27
ASNPPGPSHWNQPQH | TRBJ1-5 | TRBV7-7
ASSQDFPGLTYGYT | TRBJ1-2 | TRBV4-3
ASSLDSHGGELF | TRBJ2-2 | TRBV5-6
AWSVRGDQPQH | TRBJ1-5 | TRBV30
ASTEGDRASNEQF | TRBJ2-1 | TRBV2
ATSDLPSGTGELF | TRBJ2-2 | TRBV24-1
ASATGSSYEQY | TRBJ2-7 | TRBV27
ASSPGGAGANVLT | TRBJ2-6 | TRBV18
ASSQEWDSLTGELF | TRBJ2-2 | TRBV4-2
ASSRDRGPFYEQY | TRBJ2-7 | TRBV7-9
AWSGISGANVLT | TRBJ2-6 | TRBV30
ASSVDFGSTIYNEQF | TRBJ2-1 | TRBV9
ASSRLAGVGETQY | TRBJ2-5 | TRBV6-5
ASSLVQTQETQY | TRBJ2-5 | TRBV5-5
ASSLGSASEQY | TRBJ2-7 | TRBV27
ASSLWGLAEETQY | TRBJ2-5 | TRBV6-6
ASSLLAGEETQY | TRBJ2-5 | TRBV7-2
ASSSPAGRAIDEQF | TRBJ2-1 | TRBV11-1
ASSGGLAGGPDNEQF | TRBJ2-1 | TRBV27
ASSTDRGIYEQY | TRBJ2-7 | TRBV19
ASSPAGIYNEQF | TRBJ2-1 | TRBV19
ASSILGVYNEQF | TRBJ2-1 | TRBV19
SVGSLNTGELF | TRBJ2-2 | TRBV29-1
ASSQLGEGADEQY | TRBJ2-7 | TRBV6-2/TRBV6-3
ASSPGQGVHYEQY | TRBJ2-7 | TRBV27
SARGIEQF | TRBJ2-1 | TRBV20-1
ASSSRTSGAYEQY | TRBJ2-7 | TRBV28
SVEDNLAGSGLEQY | TRBJ2-7 | TRBV29-1